Below are 30 T cell receptor beta chains sequenced from a single sample in a study of response to subunit inactivated influenza vaccine (dated by TCRdb to the late 2010s). Library generation was performed with RT-PCR. Data came from an Illumina HiSeq 2500. TCRdb trimmed public reads at Q25 via fastp, called clones via MiXCR and kept in-frame beta chains. Records with the same CDR3 protein are collapsed into one entry carrying the most frequent genes and DNA. This sample gives hundreds of thousands of distinct CDR3 sequences in total; 13% of them show up just once. Clones ranked in the top ten supply around 13% of the sample. This specimen's time point label, per the study, means: approximately 40 days after influenza vaccine administration. The sample in question was PBMCs from blood, obtained roughly 6 weeks after vaccination. The receptors here all came from a man aged 45-65 years who received an inactivated influenza vaccine. Donor details come from another sample of the same person, matched by shared clones.

This clonotype has only a few counts. This rearrangement joins TRBV4-2 to TRBJ2-7; D is unresolved. This CDR3 has 14 amino acids. V gave up 0 bases and J gave up 7 bases, with 13 bases separating them. Germline CDR1 and CDR2: LGHNA and YNFKEQ. CDR3 sequence reads: CASSQDNISGEQYF. The CDR3 bases are TGTGCCAGCAGCCAAGATAACATCTCCGGGGAGCAGTACTTC.

This clonotype was detected ten times or more. This chain uses TRBV12-3 or TRBV12-4 with TRBJ1-5, with 8 bases matching TRBD1. The CDR3 is 13 residues long. The V and J ends lost 6 bases and 7 bases, in that order; junction bases with no gene match: 5. CDR3 bases: TGTGCCAGCAGCGGACAGGGAAGGCAGCCCCAGCATTTT. It is translated as CASSGQGRQPQHF.

In this sample, this clonotype turned up a few times. The V gene is TRBV7-9, the J gene TRBJ2-7; possible D gene TRBD1, 6 bases. Germline CDR1 reads SEHNR; CDR2 reads FQNEAQ (reference sequence). The V and J ends lost 5 bases and 4 bases respectively, with 15 bases between them. There are 14 residues in the CDR3. For the CDR3, the DNA is TGTGCCAGCAGCCGGACAGACCGCGGTTACGAGCAGTACTTC. Its protein is CASSRTDRGYEQYF. The full variable domain, completed using reference TRBV7-9 and TRBJ2-7, is DTGVSQNPRHKITKRGQNVTFRCDPISEHNRLYWYRQTLGQGPEFLTYFQNEAQLEKSRLLSDRFSAERPKGSFSTLEIQRTEQGDSAMYLCASSRTDRGYEQYFGPGTRLTVT.

The chain links TRBV28 to TRBJ2-1; D perhaps matches TRBD2 (6 bases). Trimming removed 6 bases at V and 8 bases at J, with 17 bases between. The V gene's germline CDR1 is MDHEN and CDR2 SYDVKM. The CDR3 loop spans 14 amino acids. Here the CDR3 reads CASRGGYRLDEQFF. In nucleotides, the CDR3 is TGTGCCAGCAGGGGGGGATATCGGCTGGATGAGCAGTTCTTC.

The table lists this clonotype with a few counts. One end of the junction fails to match germline, which may point to a read error. The chain employs TRBV28 and TRBJ2-3; D may be TRBD1 (5 bases). The germline V gene has CDR1 MDHEN and CDR2 SYDVKM. The CDR3 totals 13 residues. The CDR3 nucleotides are TGTGCCAGCAGTTTACTTAGCATACGCGGACAAGACTTT. Protein: CASSLLSIRGQDF.

This clonotype was seen once. A junction boundary mismatches the germline segment, possibly from a read error. This chain joins TRBV7-2 and TRBJ2-1; 10 bases match TRBD2. The length of the CDR3 is 15 residues. In germline, CDR1 is SGHTA, CDR2 FQGNSA. CDR3 coding DNA: TGTGCCAGCAGCTCGGGACTAGCGTACTACAATGAGCAGATCTTC. Translation: CASSSGLAYYNEQIF.

The chain combines TRBV24-1 with TRBJ2-1; 13 bases agree with TRBD2. The CDR3 is made up of 16 amino acids. J gave up 7 bases and V 4 bases, and 6 bases lay outside the gene matches. From germline, CDR1 is KGHDR and CDR2 SFDVKD. CDR3 DNA: TGTGCCACCAGTGAAGGGGGACTAGCGGGGATAAATGAGCAGTTCTTC. Its translation is CATSEGGLAGINEQFF.

In its sample, this clonotype was seen a few times. The chain is built from TRBV5-5 and TRBJ1-5; D unclear. V was trimmed by 0 bases and J by 4 bases, leaving 5 bases between them. There are 13 residues in the CDR3. Per germline, CDR1 SGHKS and CDR2 YYEKEE (reference sequence). CDR3 in DNA: TGTGCCAGCAGCTTGGCGTTTAATCAGCCCCAGCATTTT. It yields the protein CASSLAFNQPQHF. Looking up the rest from reference TRBV5-5 and TRBJ1-5 gives the full variable domain: DAGVTQSPTHLIKTRGQQVTLRCSPISGHKSVSWYQQVLGQGPQFIFQYYEKEERGRGNFPDRFSARQFPNYSSELNVNALLLGDSALYLCASSLAFNQPQHFGDGTRLSIL.

This clonotype turned up a few times. J is TRBJ2-7 and V is TRBV11-2, with D maybe TRBD1 (5 bases). There are 15 residues in the CDR3. V lost 5 bases, J lost 0 bases, and 14 bases lay in between. Germline assignment: CDR1 SGHAT and CDR2 FQNNGV. This CDR3 is CASSPKDMSSYEQYF. CDR3 bases: TGTGCCAGCAGCCCCAAGGACATGAGCTCCTACGAGCAGTACTTC.

The chain employs TRBV12-3 or TRBV12-4 and TRBJ1-1; D might be TRBD1 (6 bases). This CDR3 has 14 amino acids. V shed 7 bases and J shed 0 bases, with 12 bases lying between them. CDR3 DNA: TGTGCCAGCAATTGGGGGCTTATGAACACTGAAGCTTTCTTT. This gives the protein CASNWGLMNTEAFF.

This clonotype was counted between two and nine times. V gene TRBV20-1 combines with J gene TRBJ1-5, with a tentative D call TRBD1 (5 bases). This CDR3 is 14 amino acids long. The V end was cut by 5 bases, the J end by 0 bases, with 11 bases between. Germline V gene lookup returns CDR1 DFQATT and CDR2 SNEGSKA (reference sequence). This CDR3 is CSAGRGSSNQPQHF. In DNA, the CDR3 is TGCAGTGCTGGGCGGGGGTCTAGCAATCAGCCCCAGCATTTT.

This clonotype came up a few times. The chain has TRBV20-1 and TRBJ2-3; D is perhaps TRBD2 (6 bases). Germline CDR1 reads DFQATT; CDR2 reads SNEGSKA (reference sequence). The V and J ends lost 6 bases and 3 bases respectively, with 19 bases between them. The CDR3 is 15 residues long. The CDR3, as DNA: TGCAGTGCAGACGGAGGGGACGAGATGACAGATACGCAGTATTTT. Translated, it gives CSADGGDEMTDTQYF.

J is TRBJ1-6 and V is TRBV7-2; TRBD1 is a possible D gene (5 bases). Germline V CDR1 and CDR2: SGHTA, FQGNSA. The CDR3 spans 14 residues. Trimming cost V 4 bases and J 10 bases, with 14 bases left between them. The CDR3 reads CASSSGAGRSPLHF. CDR3 DNA: TGTGCCAGCAGCTCCGGGGCGGGGAGATCACCCCTCCACTTT.

This clonotype was seen a handful of times. The chain employs TRBV7-2 and TRBJ1-1, with 8 positions matching TRBD1. The germline gives CDR1 SGHTA, CDR2 FQGNSA. V shed 5 bases, J shed 3 bases, and the junction held 5 bases outside the gene matches. CDR3 length equals 14 residues. CDR3 residues: CASSTTGVYTEAFF. The CDR3 DNA is TGTGCCAGCAGCACGACAGGGGTCTACACTGAAGCTTTCTTT.

This clonotype was recorded a few times. The rearrangement joins TRBV20-1 to TRBJ2-5; possible D gene TRBD2, 5 bases. The V and J ends lost 5 bases and 5 bases respectively, with 30 bases between them. Germline-derived CDR1 and CDR2 are DFQATT and SNEGSKA (reference sequence). The CDR3 contains 18 residues. The CDR3 loop reads CSAYQIRRPGSQEETQYF. The CDR3 DNA follows: TGCAGTGCTTACCAGATTAGGAGACCGGGATCCCAGGAGGAGACCCAGTACTTC.

CDR3 sequence: CSVDRGQNIQYF. DNA of the CDR3: TGCAGCGTTGACAGGGGGCAAAACATTCAGTACTTC. The chain employs TRBV29-1 and TRBJ2-4; 8 bases map to TRBD1. Germline V gene lookup returns CDR1 SQVTM and CDR2 ANQGSEA. V lost 3 bases to trimming and J lost 5 bases; unmatched junction nucleotides: 0. The CDR3 is 12 residues long.

In its sample, this clonotype was seen a few times. This chain links TRBV12-3 or TRBV12-4 with TRBJ2-1; TRBD1 matches 9 bases. With V trimmed by 6 bases and J by 8 bases, 5 bases remained unmatched. The CDR3 has 13 amino acids. The CDR3 region has the DNA TGTGCCAGCAGCAGGACAGGGGAGTATGAGCAGTTCTTC. This translates into CASSRTGEYEQFF.

The chain combines TRBV27 with TRBJ2-2; D possibly corresponds to TRBD2 (6 bases). Looked up from germline, CDR1 is MNHEY and CDR2 is SMNVEV (reference sequence). Trimming took 2 bases from V and 1 from J, leaving 11 bases between them. The CDR3 is 16 residues long. The chain's CDR3 is CASSLIGTQNTGELFF. CDR3 DNA: TGTGCCAGCAGTTTAATCGGGACTCAGAACACCGGGGAGCTGTTTTTT.

This clonotype has at least ten counts. The chain employs TRBV4-3 and TRBJ2-7, with 7 nucleotides matching TRBD2. Trimming took 3 bases from V and 3 from J; bases not matched to a gene: 8. The CDR3 spans 15 residues. Per germline, CDR1 LGHNA and CDR2 YSLEER. CDR3 nucleotide sequence: TGCGCCAGCAGCCAGGCCTCCGGGACTAACTACGAGCAGTACTTC. This translates into CASSQASGTNYEQYF.

This clonotype was detected a few times. The V gene is TRBV20-1, the J gene TRBJ2-7, with a possible D match to TRBD1 (5 bases). Germline lookup yields CDR1 DFQATT and CDR2 SNEGSKA (reference sequence). The CDR3 covers 12 residues. Trimming stripped 4 bases from V and 2 bases from J, with 9 bases between. Here the CDR3 DNA reads TGCAGTGCTACACGACAGACCTACGAGCAGTACTTC. Protein sequence: CSATRQTYEQYF.

This clonotype was counted many times. The genes are TRBV12-3 or TRBV12-4 and TRBJ1-2; D uncertain. Trimming took off 4 bases at V and 5 bases at J, with 8 bases between the two ends. This CDR3 has 12 residues. CDR3 amino acids: CASSSLYYGYTF. CDR3 in DNA: TGTGCCAGCAGTTCCCTGTATTATGGCTACACCTTC.

This clonotype was seen repeatedly, ten times or more. This chain links TRBV11-1 with TRBJ2-6; 7 bases fit TRBD2. J lost 2 bases, V lost 5 bases, and 18 bases had no gene match. The germline V gene has CDR1 SGHAT and CDR2 FQDESV (reference sequence). This CDR3 region has 20 residues. The CDR3 loop is CASSHPERDATGAGANVLTF. For the CDR3, the DNA is TGTGCCAGCAGCCACCCCGAGCGGGACGCAACGGGTGCTGGGGCCAACGTCCTGACTTTC. Full variable domain (remainder filled in from reference TRBV11-1 and TRBJ2-6): EAEVAQSPRYKITEKSQAVAFWCDPISGHATLYWYRQILGQGPELLVQFQDESVVDDSQLPKDRFSAERLKGVDSTLKIQPAELGDSAMYLCASSHPERDATGAGANVLTFGAGSRLTVL.

This sequence joins TRBV7-9 and TRBJ2-1; D possibly corresponds to TRBD2 (6 bases). CDR3 size: 17 residues. From germline, CDR1 is SEHNR and CDR2 FQNEAQ (reference sequence). Trimming left V 4 bases short and J 3 bases short, with 19 bases between. The CDR3 region has the DNA TGTGCCAGCAGCTCTTACCTTGGGACTCGAATCTACAATGAGCAGTTCTTC. This encodes CASSSYLGTRIYNEQFF.

This clonotype was seen a few times. The V gene is TRBV7-9, the J gene TRBJ2-1, with 7 nucleotides matching TRBD1. Germline trimming cut 5 bases from V and 5 bases from J; bases unmatched to any gene: 15. The germline CDR1 and CDR2 sequences are SEHNR and FQNEAQ (reference sequence). There are 17 residues in the CDR3. This CDR3 is CASSQTGFRVRNNEQFF. The DNA of the CDR3 is TGTGCCAGCAGCCAGACAGGGTTTAGAGTCCGGAACAATGAGCAGTTCTTC.

The rearrangement links TRBV20-1 to TRBJ2-1, with D possibly being TRBD1 or TRBD2 (5 bases each). Germline V CDR1 and CDR2: DFQATT, SNEGSKA (reference sequence). The germline V and J ends were trimmed by 3 bases and 14 bases, with 20 bases remaining between them. The CDR3 loop spans 13 amino acids. In nucleotides, the CDR3 is TGCAGTGCTAGTGGGGGATCAGCTACCAGGGAGTTCTTC. Its protein is CSASGGSATREFF.

Only a few counts were recorded for this clonotype. This sequence joins TRBV24-1 and TRBJ2-1; D may correspond to TRBD1 or TRBD2 (7 bases each). CDR1 is KGHDR, CDR2 SFDVKD, per germline. CDR3 length equals 13 residues. Trimming removed 4 bases from V and 8 bases from J, with 11 bases in between. The CDR3 loop is CATSEGGGHEQFF. In DNA form, the CDR3 reads TGTGCCACCAGTGAGGGAGGGGGCCATGAGCAGTTCTTC.

Details on this clonotype: Given a much more abundant clone one base away, this may be a read error. V is TRBV4-3 and J is TRBJ1-1; weak D call: TRBD1 (6 bases). This CDR3 has 14 residues. Looked up from germline, CDR1 is LGHNA and CDR2 is YSLEER. Trimming left V 3 bases short and J 2 bases short, with 10 bases between. This CDR3 is CASSQTGINTEAFF. DNA of the CDR3: TGCGCCAGCAGCCAGACAGGAATAAACACTGAAGCTTTCTTT.

The genes are TRBV14 and TRBJ2-5; 12 bases agree with TRBD2. V was clipped by 4 bases and J by 0 bases; unmatched bases: 12. The germline V gene has CDR1 SGHDN and CDR2 FVKESK. This CDR3 is 19 amino acids long. CDR3 sequence (DNA): TGTGCCAGCAGCCCGTTGACCGGACTAGCGGGAACTCACCAAGAGACCCAGTACTTC. Protein sequence: CASSPLTGLAGTHQETQYF.

In this sample, this clonotype turned up many times. This sequence joins TRBV11-2 and TRBJ2-5; D may correspond to TRBD1 or TRBD2 (5 bases each). V lost 5 bases and J 2 bases, leaving 12 bases between the germline ends. From germline, CDR1 is SGHAT and CDR2 FQNNGV. The CDR3 is 14 residues long. CDR3 region: CASSARDGQETQYF. CDR3 coding DNA: TGTGCCAGCAGCGCTCGGGACGGACAAGAGACCCAGTACTTC.

This clonotype has more than one count but fewer than ten. The junction differs from germline at one of its ends, possibly a read error. The chain carries TRBV7-2 and TRBJ1-5; D ambiguous. This CDR3 region has 12 residues. The germline CDR1 and CDR2 sequences are SGHTA and FQGNSA. CDR3 nucleotides: TGTGCCAGCATCTTAGCAGGACAGCCCCAGCATTTT. It is translated as CASILAGQPQHF.